The sequence of this T cell receptor (beta chain) was determined in a study of STAT5B mutations in CD4+ large granular lymphocyte leukemia. Study information: Cryopreserved patient cells were CD8-depleted, then anti-CD4 bead selected.

The germline V gene has CDR1 LNHDA and CDR2 SQIVND (reference sequence). The CDR3 has 14 residues. V was clipped by 5 bases and J by 5 bases, with 15 bases between them. A single count supports this clone. Its antigen is currently unknown. This was a survey-level run. Authors' data handling: Putative leukemic clones, a few dozen in all, each exceeded 5% of the repertoire. Data came from immunoSEQ multiplex PCR; TCRdb stores just in-frame clones and leaves some out. V, J and clone size derive from that table, while D and trimming were established from the DNA sequence. Here the sample spans 9,500 to 10,000 clones, roughly 83% being singletons. Study results and caveats: Compared with healthy controls (2/35), patient top clones favored TRBV06 (8/27).

The sequence was collected from a man aged 55 to 69 with CD4+ T-cell large granular lymphocyte leukemia. This chain connects TRBV19 to TRBJ2-5; the D gene could be TRBD1 or TRBD2 (5 bases each). Source material: PBMCs. Here the CDR3 reads CASSPEGNGETQYF. Here the CDR3 DNA reads TGTGCCAGTAGTCCCGAGGGGAATGGGGAGACCCAGTACTTC. Supplemented by reference TRBV19 and TRBJ2-5, the full variable domain reads DGGITQSPKYLFRKEGQNVTLSCEQNLNHDAMYWYRQDPGQGLRLIYYSQIVNDFQKGDIAEGYSVSREKKESFPLTVTSAQKNPTAFYLCASSPEGNGETQYFGPGTRLLVL.